The clone carrying this T cell receptor beta chain is termed large. Its specificity is unknown. Within the sample, other DNA sequences also encode this same CDR3. The data were obtained in a study of T cells in localized non-small cell lung cancer. Overall study results and limits: Uninvolved adjacent lung had more T cell clonality than any other tissue, topping tumor. Density of T cells in blood, when higher, went with longer overall survival. Researchers found a median around 59 of the top 100 tumor clones in adjacent lung.

Here immunoSEQ multiplex PCR was the method, and the copy in TCRdb shows in-frame clones only, minus some. The top ten clones hold approximately 7.1% of a sample with thousands of clones, less than 40% of them seen once. Atypia-free lung next to the tumor was sampled at least 2 cm from its margin. Looked up from germline, CDR1 is MNHGY and CDR2 is SAAAGT. The CDR3 covers 16 residues. V was shortened by 6 bases and J by 0 bases, with 15 bases between the two germline ends. Sequenced material: normal lung tissue next to the tumor, taken before any cancer treatment. J is TRBJ2-1 and V is TRBV6-8; D unclear. The TCR sequence derives from a woman aged 40-70 years with stage I lung adenocarcinoma. CDR3 sequence (DNA): TGTGCCAGCAGAACCAGTGGCACGAGCTCCTACAATGAGCAGTTCTTC. Translating it yields CASRTSGTSSYNEQFF.